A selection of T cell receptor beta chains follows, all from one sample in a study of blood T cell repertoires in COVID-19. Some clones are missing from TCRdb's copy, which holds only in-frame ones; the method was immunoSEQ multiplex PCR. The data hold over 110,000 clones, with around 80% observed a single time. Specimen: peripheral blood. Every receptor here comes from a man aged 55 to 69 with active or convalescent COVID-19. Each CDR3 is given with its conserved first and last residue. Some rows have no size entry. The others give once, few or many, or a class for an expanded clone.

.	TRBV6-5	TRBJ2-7	CASSYFRAYEQYF
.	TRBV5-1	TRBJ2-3	CASSLRLRDRIRTDTQYF
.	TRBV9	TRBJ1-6	CASSAPPGNSPLHF
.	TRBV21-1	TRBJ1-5	CASSKGGYGNQPQHF
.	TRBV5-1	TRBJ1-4	CASSSATNEKLFF
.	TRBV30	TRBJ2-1	CAWSEVAGDYNEQFF
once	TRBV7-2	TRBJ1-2	CASNRVVGYGYTF
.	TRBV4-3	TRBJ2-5	CASSEGSTGQETQYF
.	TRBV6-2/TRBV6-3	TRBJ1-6	CASTPAAVTSSYNSPLHF
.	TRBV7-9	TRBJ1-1	CASSPGQGAPGTEAFF
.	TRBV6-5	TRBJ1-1	CASSYGGRPTPPAFF
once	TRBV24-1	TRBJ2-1	CATSDLSGPNEQFF